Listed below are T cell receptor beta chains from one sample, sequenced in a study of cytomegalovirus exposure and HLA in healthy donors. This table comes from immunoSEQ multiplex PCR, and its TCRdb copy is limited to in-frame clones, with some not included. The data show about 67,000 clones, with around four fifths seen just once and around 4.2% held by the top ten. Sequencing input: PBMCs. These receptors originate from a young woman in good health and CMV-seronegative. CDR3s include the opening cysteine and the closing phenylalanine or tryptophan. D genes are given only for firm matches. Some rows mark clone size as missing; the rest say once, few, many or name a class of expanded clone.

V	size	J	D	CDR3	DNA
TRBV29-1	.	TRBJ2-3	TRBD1	CSGFTGGTDTQYF	TGCAGCGGATTCACAGGGGGAACAGATACGCAGTATTTT
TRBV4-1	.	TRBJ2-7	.	CASSQEGRGGEQYF	TGCGCCAGCAGCCAAGAGGGCAGGGGTGGGGAGCAGTACTTC
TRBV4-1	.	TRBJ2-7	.	CASSQARQGNRGEQYF	TGCGCCAGCAGCCAAGCCAGGCAGGGAAATAGGGGCGAGCAGTACTTC
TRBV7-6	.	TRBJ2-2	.	CASSGANTGELFF	TGTGCCAGCAGCGGGGCTAACACCGGGGAGCTGTTTTTT
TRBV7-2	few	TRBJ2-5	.	CASSLAVQTQYF	TGTGCCAGCAGCTTAGCCGTCCAGACCCAGTACTTC
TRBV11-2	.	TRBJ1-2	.	CASSLRKDSRVYGYTF	TGTGCCAGCAGCTTACGAAAGGACAGCCGTGTCTATGGCTACACCTTC
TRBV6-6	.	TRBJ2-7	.	CASSYSQGPRDEQYF	TGTGCCAGCAGTTACTCCCAGGGCCCCCGTGACGAGCAGTACTTC
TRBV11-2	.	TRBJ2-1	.	CASRTHRAPNNEQFF	TGTGCCAGCAGAACTCACAGGGCGCCAAACAATGAGCAGTTCTTC
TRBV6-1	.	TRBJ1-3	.	CASGEEFSGNTIYF	TGTGCCAGCGGCGAGGAGTTCTCTGGAAACACCATATATTTT
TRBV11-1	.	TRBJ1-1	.	CASSHRLTDTEAFF	TGTGCCAGCAGCCATCGACTAACAGACACTGAAGCTTTCTTT
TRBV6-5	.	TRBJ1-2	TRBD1	CASSYSGQPNYGYTF	TGTGCCAGCAGTTACTCGGGACAGCCTAACTATGGCTACACCTTC
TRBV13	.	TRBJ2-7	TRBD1	CASSSGQGKSYEQYF	TGTGCCAGCAGCTCCGGACAGGGAAAATCCTACGAGCAGTACTTC
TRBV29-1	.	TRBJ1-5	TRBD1	CSVAWDSYSNQPQHF	TGCAGCGTTGCCTGGGACAGTTATAGCAATCAGCCCCAGCATTTT
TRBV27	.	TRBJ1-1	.	CASSLRGNTEAFF	TGTGCCAGCAGTTTAAGGGGGAACACTGAAGCTTTCTTT
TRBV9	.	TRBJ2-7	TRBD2	CASSLRASGRYEQYF	TGTGCCAGCAGCCTCCGAGCTAGCGGGAGATACGAGCAGTACTTC
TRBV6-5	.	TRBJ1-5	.	CASCPGAGLQPQHF	TGTGCCAGCTGTCCAGGGGCAGGGTTACAACCCCAGCATTTT
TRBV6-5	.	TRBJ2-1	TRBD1	CASHRGRKGNEQFF	TGTGCCAGTCACAGGGGGCGAAAGGGCAATGAGCAGTTCTTC
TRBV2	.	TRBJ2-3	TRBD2	CASSRRTSGDTQYF	TGTGCCAGCAGTAGGCGGACTAGCGGAGATACGCAGTATTTT
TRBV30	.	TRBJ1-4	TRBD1	CAWNRDSEKLFF	TGTGCCTGGAATCGGGACAGTGAGAAACTGTTTTTT
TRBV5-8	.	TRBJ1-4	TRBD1	CASSDREIREKLFF	TGTGCCAGCAGCGACAGGGAGATTCGCGAAAAACTGTTTTTT
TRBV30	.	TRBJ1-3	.	CAWSAGGPGNTIYF	TGTGCCTGGAGTGCCGGGGGACCTGGAAACACCATATATTTT
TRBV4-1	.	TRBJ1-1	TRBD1	CASSQVSGGSLNTEAFF	TGCGCCAGCAGCCAAGTTTCAGGGGGGAGCTTGAACACTGAAGCTTTCTTT
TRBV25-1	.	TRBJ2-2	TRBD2	CASNPGLVSPGELFF	TGTGCCAGCAATCCGGGACTAGTAAGCCCCGGGGAGCTGTTTTTT
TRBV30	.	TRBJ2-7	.	CAWSRQYYEQYF	TGTGCCTGGAGTCGACAGTACTACGAGCAGTACTTC
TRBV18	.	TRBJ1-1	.	CASSREEGTEAFF	TGTGCCAGCTCACGGGAAGAGGGCACTGAAGCTTTCTTT
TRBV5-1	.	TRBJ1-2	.	CASSPREGSYGYTF	TGCGCCAGCAGCCCCCGGGAGGGTTCCTATGGCTACACCTTC
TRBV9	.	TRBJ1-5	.	CASGQGGNQPQHF	TGTGCCAGCGGGCAGGGAGGTAATCAGCCCCAGCATTTT
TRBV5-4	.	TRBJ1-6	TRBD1	CASTQISGTGNSPLHF	TGTGCCAGCACCCAAATATCCGGGACAGGAAATTCACCCCTCCACTTT
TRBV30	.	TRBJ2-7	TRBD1	CAFRTMTGAYEQYF	TGTGCCTTCCGAACTATGACAGGGGCCTACGAGCAGTACTTC
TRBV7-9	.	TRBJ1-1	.	CASSPGGRGGTEAFF	TGTGCCAGCAGCCCCGGGGGGCGGGGAGGCACTGAAGCTTTCTTT
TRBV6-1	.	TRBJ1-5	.	CATTKGINQPQHF	TGTGCCACTACCAAGGGGATCAATCAGCCCCAGCATTTT
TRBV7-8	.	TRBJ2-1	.	CASSLLAEQFF	TGTGCCAGCAGCTTACTAGCGGAGCAGTTCTTC